A single sample gave rise to the 18 T cell receptor beta chains below, sequenced in a study of T cell clones after liver transplantation. Assay: immunoSEQ multiplex PCR; the TCRdb copy retains only in-frame clones and omits some. The sample has more than 95,000 clones, 90% seen once. Specimen: CD4+ T cells from blood, collected 12 months after liver transplant. The origin of the receptors is a human patient who received a liver transplant. Some T cells may be supplied by the graft donor.

V and J are TRBV9 and TRBJ1-1; possible D gene TRBD1, 5 bases. The CDR3 consists of 14 residues. Trimming cost V 4 bases and J 1 base, with 11 bases left between them. Germline V gene sequence: CDR1 SGDLS, CDR2 YYNGEE. This CDR3 reads CASSLMGQNTEAFF. The CDR3 coding sequence is TGTGCCAGCAGCCTCATGGGGCAGAACACTGAAGCTTTCTTT.

CDR3 residues: CASSLYGQGSANTGELFF. The CDR3 DNA reads TGCGCCAGCAGCTTGTATGGACAGGGGTCCGCGAACACCGGGGAGCTGTTTTTT. The gene calls are TRBV5-1 and TRBJ2-2; TRBD1 agrees at 9 bases. The CDR3 loop spans 18 amino acids. Trimming removed 1 base from V and 0 bases from J; junction bases left unmatched: 7. The germline V gene encodes CDR1 SGHRS and CDR2 YFSETQ. The full variable domain, with the rest looked up from reference TRBV5-1 and TRBJ2-2, is KAGVTQTPRYLIKTRGQQVTLSCSPISGHRSVSWYQQTPGQGLQFLFEYFSETQRNKGNFPGRFSGRQFSNSRSEMNVSTLELGDSALYLCASSLYGQGSANTGELFFGEGSRLTVL.

This rearrangement joins TRBV29-1 to TRBJ2-3; D remains unclear. Looked up from germline, CDR1 is SQVTM and CDR2 is ANQGSEA. The CDR3 is 11 residues long. The CDR3 region is CSSSRSDTQYF. CDR3 bases: TGCAGTTCTAGTAGGTCAGATACGCAGTATTTT.

The CDR3 sequence: CASSLSGGSYEQYF. The CDR3 bases are TGTGCCAGCAGCTTGTCTGGAGGATCCTACGAGCAGTACTTC. The chain recombines TRBV7-9 with TRBJ2-7, with a tentative D call TRBD2 (5 bases). V was clipped by 3 bases and J by 1 base, with 10 bases between them. This CDR3 comprises 14 residues. CDR1 and CDR2 from the germline V gene are SEHNR and FQNEAQ (reference sequence).

This clone was counted only a few times. The rearrangement uses TRBV10-3 and TRBJ1-4; tentative D call: TRBD1 (5 bases). Trimming removed 4 bases from V and 5 bases from J, with 14 bases in between. Per germline, CDR1 ENHRY and CDR2 SYGVKD. The CDR3 consists of 15 residues. In DNA, the CDR3 is TGTGCCATCAGTGGGAGTGGGGGTCCCAATGAAAAACTGTTTTTT. It translates to CAISGSGGPNEKLFF.

This clone came up once. The rearrangement links TRBV9 to TRBJ1-1; 7 bases fit TRBD1. This CDR3 has 20 residues. Germline CDR1 and CDR2: SGDLS and YYNGEE. V was clipped by 4 bases and J by 0 bases; unmatched bases: 21. The CDR3 reads CASSPRPWTGGGMMNTEAFF. Here the CDR3 DNA reads TGTGCCAGCAGCCCTAGACCCTGGACAGGAGGCGGGATGATGAACACTGAAGCTTTCTTT.

The V call is TRBV4-2, the J call TRBJ2-7; possibly TRBD1 or TRBD2 for D (6 bases each). CDR3 length: 16 amino acids. With 4 bases removed from V and 6 bases from J, the gap between germline ends came to 22 bases. The V gene's germline CDR1 is LGHNA and CDR2 YNFKEQ. The CDR3 nucleotides read TGTGCCAGCAGCCCCGGACCGACAGGCTCGGGGGTCGAGCAGTACTTC. Translated: CASSPGPTGSGVEQYF.

The chain combines TRBV2 with TRBJ2-1, with 14 bases matching TRBD2. J gave up 7 bases and V 9 bases, and 5 bases lay outside the gene matches. Germline lookup yields CDR1 SNHLY and CDR2 FYNNEI. CDR3 length: 14 residues. CDR3 residues: CASSTSGRVNEQFF. The CDR3 DNA reads as TGTGCCAGTTCGACTAGCGGGAGGGTAAATGAGCAGTTCTTC.

This chain links TRBV7-2 with TRBJ2-1, with D possibly TRBD2 on 5 matching bases. This CDR3 is 15 amino acids long. Trimming shortened V by 1 base and J by 2 bases, and 9 bases separated the two germline ends. Germline loops: CDR1 SGHTA, CDR2 FQGNSA. The CDR3 sequence is CASSLDSATYNEQFF. CDR3 bases: TGTGCCAGCAGCTTAGATAGCGCTACCTACAATGAGCAGTTCTTC.

This chain joins TRBV29-1 and TRBJ1-1; D ambiguous. This CDR3 comprises 12 residues. Trimming took off 4 bases at V and 0 bases at J, with 6 bases between the two ends. The germline CDR1 and CDR2 sequences are SQVTM and ANQGSEA. The CDR3 loop reads CSVVRMNTEAFF. The CDR3 coding sequence is TGCAGCGTTGTTCGGATGAACACTGAAGCTTTCTTT.

The gene calls are TRBV19 and TRBJ2-1; D unclear. V was pared by 7 bases and J by 4 bases, with 14 bases between. The germline V gene has CDR1 LNHDA and CDR2 SQIVND (reference sequence). CDR3 length: 14 residues. CDR3 amino acids: CASKSRNGYNEQFF. The CDR3, as DNA: TGTGCCAGTAAAAGCCGGAATGGTTACAATGAGCAGTTCTTC.

The gene calls are TRBV7-3 and TRBJ2-1; D tentatively reads TRBD1 or TRBD2 (5 bases each). The CDR3 is made up of 14 amino acids. V was clipped by 3 bases and J by 7 bases, with 13 bases between them. Per the germline V gene, CDR1 is SGHTA and CDR2 is FQGTGA. The CDR3 region has the DNA TGTGCCAGCAGCTTGGGACCGTCGGGGAATGAGCAGTTCTTC. This sequence encodes CASSLGPSGNEQFF.

This clone came up a few times. It is unclear where the CDR3 begins or ends on the DNA, so no DNA is shown, and the CDR3 is as TCRdb lists it. Within the sample, other DNA sequences also encode this same CDR3. This chain uses TRBV19 with TRBJ1-2. Termini included, the CDR3 measures 12 amino acids. Looked up from germline, CDR1 is LNHDA and CDR2 is SQIVND (reference sequence). The CDR3 protein is CASSISVYGYTF.

The chain joins TRBV15 to TRBJ2-7, with TRBD2 matching over 7 bases. The CDR3 has 13 residues. V shed 4 bases and J 2 bases; nucleotides not matched to a gene: 2. CDR1 and CDR2 from the germline V gene are LNHNV and YYDKDF (reference sequence). This CDR3 reads CATSNGLAYEQYF. In DNA form, the CDR3 reads TGTGCCACCAGCAATGGACTAGCCTACGAGCAGTACTTC.

This clone was counted a single time. The chain uses TRBV5-1 and TRBJ2-3; D is ambiguous. Per germline, CDR1 SGHRS and CDR2 YFSETQ. There are 14 residues in the CDR3. The V end lost 5 bases, the J end lost 2 bases, and 12 bases lay between the germline ends. The CDR3 sequence: CASSLPKPTDTQYF. The CDR3 DNA is TGCGCCAGCAGTTTACCGAAACCCACAGATACGCAGTATTTT.

This clone has only one observation. The CDR3 coding sequence is TGTGCCAGCAGCTTAGTGGGGACTGGGCTTTTTGTGACGCAGTATTTT. Translated: CASSLVGTGLFVTQYF. V and J are TRBV11-3 and TRBJ2-3; D possibly corresponds to TRBD2 (6 bases). The germline V gene has CDR1 SGHNT and CDR2 YENEEA. This CDR3 spans 16 amino acids. The ends were cut back, 1 base at V and 9 bases at J, with 20 bases in the middle.

This CDR3 reads CASSLGPSSYNEQFF. CDR3 nucleotides: TGTGCCAGCAGTTTAGGCCCTAGCTCCTACAATGAGCAGTTCTTC. The chain couples TRBV27 to TRBJ2-1; D unresolved. The germline V gene has CDR1 MNHEY and CDR2 SMNVEV (reference sequence). The CDR3 is made up of 15 amino acids. The V gene lost 2 bases and the J gene lost 0 bases, with 8 bases spanning the gap.

This chain links TRBV28 with TRBJ1-4, with a weak D call TRBD1 (5 bases). The germline V gene encodes CDR1 MDHEN and CDR2 SYDVKM. Between the trimmed V and J ends, which lost 2 bases and 5 bases, there was a span of 18 bases. There are 17 residues in the CDR3. This CDR3 reads CASSLLPPGGKNEKLFF. CDR3 bases: TGTGCCAGCAGTTTACTCCCCCCCGGGGGAAAGAATGAAAAACTGTTTTTT.